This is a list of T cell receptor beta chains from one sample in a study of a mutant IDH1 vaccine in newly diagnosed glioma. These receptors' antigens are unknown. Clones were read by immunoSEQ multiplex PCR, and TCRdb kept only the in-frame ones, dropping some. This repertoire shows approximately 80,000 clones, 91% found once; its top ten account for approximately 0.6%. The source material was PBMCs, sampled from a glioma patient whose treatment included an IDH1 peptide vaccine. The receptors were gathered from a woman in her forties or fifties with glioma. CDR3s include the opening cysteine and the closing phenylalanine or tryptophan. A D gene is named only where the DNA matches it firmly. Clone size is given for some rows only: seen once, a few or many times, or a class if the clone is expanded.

DNA: TGTGCCAGCAGCTCCATAGCGGGAGGGCCTTCTACGCAGTATTTT
CDR3: CASSSIAGGPSTQYF
J: TRBJ2-3
V: TRBV7-9
size: NA
D: TRBD2

DNA: TGTGCCAGCAGCAGACTAGCGGGAGAGACCGGGGAGCTGTTTTTT
CDR3: CASSRLAGETGELFF
J: TRBJ2-2
V: TRBV5-6
size: NA
D: TRBD2

DNA: TGTGCCAGTAGTATAACGACAGGGCGTAATGAAAAACTGTTTTTT
CDR3: CASSITTGRNEKLFF
J: TRBJ1-4
V: TRBV19
size: NA
D: TRBD1

DNA: TGCGCCAGCAGCTTGGGATCGCAGGGGTATAGGGAGACCCAGTACTTC
CDR3: CASSLGSQGYRETQYF
J: TRBJ2-5
V: TRBV5-1
size: NA
D: NA

DNA: TGTGCCAGCAGCAGCTACAGGGGGCGTGAGCAGTACTTC
CDR3: CASSSYRGREQYF
J: TRBJ2-7
V: TRBV5-5
size: NA
D: TRBD1

DNA: TGTGCCAGTACGGGGGGCGAAGCTGGAAACACCATATATTTT
CDR3: CASTGGEAGNTIYF
J: TRBJ1-3
V: TRBV19
size: NA
D: NA

DNA: TGTGCCAGCAGCGTAGGTGAGGGTGAAAAACTGTTTTTT
CDR3: CASSVGEGEKLFF
J: TRBJ1-4
V: TRBV9
size: NA
D: NA

DNA: TGTGCCAGCAGTTCTGCATCCGGAGGAAATTCACCCCTCCACTTT
CDR3: CASSSASGGNSPLHF
J: TRBJ1-6
V: TRBV28
size: NA
D: NA

DNA: TGTGCCAGCAGCCGACTAGCGGGAGTGTACGAGCAGTACTTC
CDR3: CASSRLAGVYEQYF
J: TRBJ2-7
V: TRBV6-5
size: NA
D: TRBD2

DNA: TGTGCCACCAGCAGACCCGGGACAGGGCACTATGGCTACACCTTC
CDR3: CATSRPGTGHYGYTF
J: TRBJ1-2
V: TRBV15
size: NA
D: TRBD1

DNA: TGCGCCAGCAGCTTGATGCAGGGGGGCTACTACGAGCAGTACTTC
CDR3: CASSLMQGGYYEQYF
J: TRBJ2-7
V: TRBV5-1
size: NA
D: NA

DNA: TGTGCCAGCAGGACCGGGACTAACTCCTACGAGCAGTACTTC
CDR3: CASRTGTNSYEQYF
J: TRBJ2-7
V: TRBV28
size: NA
D: TRBD2

DNA: TGTGCCAGCAGTGCCCGGACAGAGGGCACCGGGGAGCTGTTTTTT
CDR3: CASSARTEGTGELFF
J: TRBJ2-2
V: TRBV6-1
size: NA
D: NA

DNA: TGTGCCAGCAGCTTCCCGACTCACAGGGGAGGTACTGAAGCTTTCTTT
CDR3: CASSFPTHRGGTEAFF
J: TRBJ1-1
V: TRBV7-9
size: few
D: TRBD1

DNA: TGCGCCAGCAGTGAGGCAGGCCTGAGCTCCTACGAGCAGTACTTC
CDR3: CASSEAGLSSYEQYF
J: TRBJ2-7
V: TRBV10-1
size: NA
D: NA

DNA: TGTGCCTGGAAGCGGGGACAGGGGCCCCCAGGGGAGCAGTTCTTC
CDR3: CAWKRGQGPPGEQFF
J: TRBJ2-1
V: TRBV30
size: NA
D: TRBD1

DNA: TGTGCTAGCAGCTTAGCGACTAGGGTTGGAGAGACCCAGTACTTC
CDR3: CASSLATRVGETQYF
J: TRBJ2-5
V: TRBV7-7
size: NA
D: NA

DNA: TGTGCCATCAGGAGGACAGGGGGCCACAATGAGCAGTTCTTC
CDR3: CAIRRTGGHNEQFF
J: TRBJ2-1
V: TRBV10-3
size: NA
D: TRBD1

DNA: TGTGCCAGCAGCGCCTCTAGCGGAAGGTCCTACAATGAGCAGTTCTTC
CDR3: CASSASSGRSYNEQFF
J: TRBJ2-1
V: TRBV9
size: NA
D: TRBD2

DNA: TGTGCCAGTACACCTAGCGGAAGACCGTACGAGCAGTACTTC
CDR3: CASTPSGRPYEQYF
J: TRBJ2-7
V: TRBV19
size: NA
D: TRBD2

DNA: TGTGCCAGCAGCTTAGGAACGCTAGGGGCTAGAGAGACCCAGTACTTC
CDR3: CASSLGTLGARETQYF
J: TRBJ2-5
V: TRBV7-2
size: NA
D: NA

DNA: TGTGCCAGCAGCGCTGGGGGGAGTACCCAAGAGACCCAGTACTTC
CDR3: CASSAGGSTQETQYF
J: TRBJ2-5
V: TRBV9
size: NA
D: NA

DNA: TGTGCCAGCAGCTTAATAGGGGTAGAAAGGTGGAGGGAGGGGCAGAAGCAGTACTTC
CDR3: CASSLIGVERWREGQKQYF
J: TRBJ2-7
V: TRBV7-9
size: NA
D: TRBD2

DNA: TGTGCCAGCAGCTTAGATGGTGGCAGACGCGCAGATACGCAGTATTTT
CDR3: CASSLDGGRRADTQYF
J: TRBJ2-3
V: TRBV11-2
size: NA
D: NA

DNA: TGTGCCAGCAGCCAAGGGCAGCAGCAGTACTTC
CDR3: CASSQGQQQYF
J: TRBJ2-7
V: TRBV6-5
size: NA
D: NA

DNA: TGTGCCAGTAGTTTGGAACAGGGCAACTATGGCTACACCTTC
CDR3: CASSLEQGNYGYTF
J: TRBJ1-2
V: TRBV19
size: NA
D: NA

DNA: TGTGCCAGCAGCTTGAGACAGGCCGGGGCCAACGTCCTGACTTTC
CDR3: CASSLRQAGANVLTF
J: TRBJ2-6
V: TRBV5-6
size: NA
D: NA

DNA: TGTGCCAGCAGCCACGGGACAGGGGGCGGGGGCAATGAGCAGTTCTTC
CDR3: CASSHGTGGGGNEQFF
J: TRBJ2-1
V: TRBV7-6
size: NA
D: TRBD1

DNA: TGTGCCAGCAGTGAAGGGCTAACTAGTACAGATACGCAGTATTTT
CDR3: CASSEGLTSTDTQYF
J: TRBJ2-3
V: TRBV2
size: NA
D: NA

DNA: TGTGCCAGCAGTTCTGCCGGGACTAGCATCTACGAGCAGTACTTC
CDR3: CASSSAGTSIYEQYF
J: TRBJ2-7
V: TRBV27
size: NA
D: TRBD2

DNA: TGTGCCAGCAGCTTATCTTCTCTAGCGGGAACCTACAATGAGCAGTTCTTC
CDR3: CASSLSSLAGTYNEQFF
J: TRBJ2-1
V: TRBV7-2
size: once
D: TRBD2

DNA: TGTGCCAGCAGGAGTAGCTACGAGCAGTACTTC
CDR3: CASRSSYEQYF
J: TRBJ2-7
V: TRBV6-6
size: once
D: NA

DNA: TGTGCCAGCAGCCACTATCGGACTAGCGGGACTTACGGGGAGCTGTTTTTT
CDR3: CASSHYRTSGTYGELFF
J: TRBJ2-2
V: TRBV13
size: NA
D: TRBD2